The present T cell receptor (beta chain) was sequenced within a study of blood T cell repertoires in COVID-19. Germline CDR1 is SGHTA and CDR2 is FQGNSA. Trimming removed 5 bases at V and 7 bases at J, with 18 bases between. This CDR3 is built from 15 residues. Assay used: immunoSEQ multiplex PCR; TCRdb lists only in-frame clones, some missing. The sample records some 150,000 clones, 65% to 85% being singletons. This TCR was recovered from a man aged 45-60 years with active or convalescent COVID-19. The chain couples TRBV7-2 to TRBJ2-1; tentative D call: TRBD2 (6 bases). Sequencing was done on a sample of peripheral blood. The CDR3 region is CASSLLARSENEQFF. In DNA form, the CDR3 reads TGTGCCAGCAGCCTACTAGCTAGGTCGGAGAATGAGCAGTTCTTC.